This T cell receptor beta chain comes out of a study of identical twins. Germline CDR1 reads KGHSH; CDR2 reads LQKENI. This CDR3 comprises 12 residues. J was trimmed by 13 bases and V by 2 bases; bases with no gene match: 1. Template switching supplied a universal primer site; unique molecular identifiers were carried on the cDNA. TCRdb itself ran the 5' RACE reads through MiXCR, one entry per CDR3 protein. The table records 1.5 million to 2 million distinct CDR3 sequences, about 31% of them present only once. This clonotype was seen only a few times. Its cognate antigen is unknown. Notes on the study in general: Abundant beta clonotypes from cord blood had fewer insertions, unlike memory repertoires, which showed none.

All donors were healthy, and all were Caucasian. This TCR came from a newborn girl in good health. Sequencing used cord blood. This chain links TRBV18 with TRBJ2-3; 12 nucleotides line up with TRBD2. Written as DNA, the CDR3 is TGTGCCAGCTCACCAAGACTAGCGGGGGAGTATTTT. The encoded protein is CASSPRLAGEYF. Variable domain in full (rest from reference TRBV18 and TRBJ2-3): NAGVMQNPRHLVRRRGQEARLRCSPMKGHSHVYWYRQLPEEGLKFMVYLQKENIIDESGMPKERFSAEFPKEGPSILRIQQVVRGDSAAYFCASSPRLAGEYFGPGTRLTVL.